This T cell receptor beta chain was retrieved from a study of cytomegalovirus exposure and HLA in healthy donors. In the study overall: The Caucasian-associated ancestry cluster held around four fifths of some 420 genotyped donors.

The germline CDR1 and CDR2 sequences are LGHNA and YNFKEQ. The CDR3 is 17 residues long. Trimming took 0 bases from V and 3 from J; bases not matched to a gene: 9. Healthy bone marrow donors made up the donor group. This PCR relied on a set of 60 Vbeta primers and 13 Jbeta primers. TCRdb's copy holds only in-frame clones and misses some; the assay was immunoSEQ multiplex PCR. The sample shows around 110,000 clones, around 81% of them seen only once. This receptor was obtained from a woman younger than 45 in good health and CMV-seronegative. The chain recombines TRBV4-2 with TRBJ1-1, with 8 bases lining up with TRBD1. Sequenced: PBMCs. CDR3 coding DNA: TGTGCCAGCAGCCAAGAATGGGGACAGGTAAGGCACACTGAAGCTTTCTTT. As protein: CASSQEWGQVRHTEAFF.